This T cell receptor beta chain was recorded in a study of patients and donors after allogeneic stem cell transplantation. CDR3 length: 20 residues. The V gene's germline CDR1 is LGHNT and CDR2 FRNRAP. The J segment lost 4 bases and the V segment lost 2 bases, leaving 13 bases of the junction unmatched. TCRdb redid the calling of the RT-PCR reads with MiXCR, one entry per CDR3 protein. The sample lists roughly 960,000 distinct CDR3 sequences, 15% to 20% occurring once. This TCR derives from a human donor who was either an allogeneic HSCT recipient or a stem cell or donor lymphocyte infusion donor (not recorded which). It is not recorded whose cells these are; they may come from a transplant donor. The rearrangement joins TRBV12-5 to TRBJ2-1; 14 bases map to TRBD2. Sequencing input: blood, either unsorted or a sorted T cell fraction (not recorded which). The CDR3 region has the DNA TGTGCTAGTGGTTTGCCGGGACTAGCGGGAGAGGGGGGTCAGTACAATGAGCAGTTCTTC. It encodes CASGLPGLAGEGGQYNEQFF. Drawing the rest from reference TRBV12-5 and TRBJ2-1, the complete variable domain is DARVTQTPRHKVTEMGQEVTMRCQPILGHNTVFWYRQTMMQGLELLAYFRNRAPLDDSGMPKDRFSAEMPDATLATLKIQPSEPRDSAVYFCASGLPGLAGEGGQYNEQFFGPGTRLTVL.